The clone carrying this T cell receptor beta chain came up a few times. The CDR3 runs 14 residues. The V end was cut by 6 bases, the J end by 5 bases, with 14 bases between. Germline CDR1 is MRHNA and CDR2 is SNTAGT. This sample is part of a study of T cell changes during pregnancy in multiple sclerosis. Only in-frame clones appear in the TCRdb table, and some are missing; sequencing was by immunoSEQ multiplex PCR. Of 50,000 or so clones in the sample, 85% to 95% are singletons; the top ten hold 5.9%. The chain is built from TRBV6-4 and TRBJ1-3; no reliable D call. This TCR came from a female donor with multiple sclerosis, enrolled in a pregnancy study. The sample in question was CD8+ T cells from peripheral blood mononuclear cells, obtained in the first trimester of pregnancy. The CDR3 loop reads CASRTPRARNTIYF. CDR3 DNA sequence: TGTGCCAGCAGGACCCCGAGGGCCCGAAACACCATATATTTT.